Described below is a single T cell receptor beta chain sequence and its context. Its binding antigen is unknown. One base away there is no much larger clone; base qualities are not given. The data belong to a study of CD8 T cells in Susac syndrome (dated by TCRdb to the late 2010s). Regarding the study in general: Repertoire sequencing was used to test whether CD8+ T cell activation and differentiation in Susac syndrome was antigen driven. CD8+ T cell repertoire clonality was compared between around eleven healthy donors, roughly 14 Susac syndrome patients and about 15 multiple sclerosis patients.

High-throughput TCR beta sequencing profiled peripheral blood CD8+ and CD4+ T cells from healthy donors, Susac syndrome patients and multiple sclerosis patients. Healthy donors were age- and sex-matched controls. CD8+ TEMRA cells were enriched by FACS, while bulk CD8+ and CD4+ T cells were purified by magnetic negative isolation. Blood was collected in EDTA tubes and processed within 24 hours, with PBMCs isolated through density gradient centrifugation. PBMCs intended for TCR sequencing were frozen in liquid nitrogen and were later thawed in a 37 degrees C water bath. A purity of at least 90% was achieved for sorted or isolated CD4+, CD8+ and CD8+ TEMRA cells. Summary of the overall study and its limitations: The study acknowledged that relatively few individuals were included in the TCR sequencing and HLA analysis.

RNA was extracted with the RNeasy kit and roughly 0.45 to 1 ug was reverse transcribed using random hexamers. The immunoSEQ multiplex PCR assay, covering 54 Vbeta and 13 Jbeta segments, was used to amplify TCR beta CDR3 regions. Bias from PCR amplification was corrected by using a synthetic template baseline for primer optimization and for computational correction. The authors' pipeline ran thus. Reads were assigned to V, D and J genes according to IMGT and analyzed in immunoSEQ Analyzer, with only productive sequences retained. To calculate clonality, Shannon entropy was normalized by log2 of the number of productive unique sequences and then subtracted from one. For each patient and control, public and private clones were evaluated within the 100 most prevalent clones. Clones were defined as Susac-specific when absent from the healthy and MS cohorts, from about a thousand published viral clones and from other ImmuneACCESS disease sequences. Starting from the raw public reads, TCRdb applied fastp trimming at Q25, assembled clones with MiXCR and retained in-frame beta chains. Records with the same CDR3 protein are collapsed into one entry carrying the most frequent genes and DNA. TCRdb's processing, not the study's, gives the V and J calls here. The table for this sample lists roughly 80,000 distinct CDR3 sequences; 85% to 95% of them were counted only once. The ten biggest clones cover roughly 0.27% of the sample.

V lost 4 bases and J lost 7 bases; the stretch between them is 16 bases long. The CDR3 has 14 amino acids, counting the end cysteine and phenylalanine. Just CDR3 DNA is preserved here, 42 bases in frame from base 1. CDR1 and CDR2 are read off the germline V gene (reference sequence) as LGHDT and YNNKEL. The sequencing sample was made of CD8+ T cells from PBMCs. This TCR was sampled from a human donor in good health. The V and J genes are TRBV3-1 and TRBJ1-2; a tentative D match to TRBD1 spans 6 bases. The sequenced DNA is TGTGCCAGCAGCCTGATCGCAGGGGCGGGTGGCTACACCTTC. Its protein is CASSLIAGAGGYTF. Extended through the reference TRBV3-1 and TRBJ1-2 proteins, this CDR3 yields the full variable domain: DTAVSQTPKYLVTQMGNDKSIKCEQNLGHDTMYWYKQDSKKFLKIMFSYNNKELIINETVPNRFSPKSPDKAHLNLHINSLELGDSAVYFCASSLIAGAGGYTFGSGTRLTVV.